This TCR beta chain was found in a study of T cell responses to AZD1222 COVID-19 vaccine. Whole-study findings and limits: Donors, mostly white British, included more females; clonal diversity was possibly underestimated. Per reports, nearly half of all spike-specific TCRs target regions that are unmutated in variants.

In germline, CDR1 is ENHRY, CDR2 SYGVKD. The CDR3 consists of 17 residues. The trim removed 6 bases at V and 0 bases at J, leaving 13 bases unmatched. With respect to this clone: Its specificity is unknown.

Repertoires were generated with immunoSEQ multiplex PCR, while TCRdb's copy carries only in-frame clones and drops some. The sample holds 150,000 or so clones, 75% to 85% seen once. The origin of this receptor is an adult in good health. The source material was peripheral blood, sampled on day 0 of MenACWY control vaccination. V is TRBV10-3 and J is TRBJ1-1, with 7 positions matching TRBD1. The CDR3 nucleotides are TGTGCCATCAGCACAGGGGATCCAGCCCGAATGAACACTGAAGCTTTCTTT. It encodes CAISTGDPARMNTEAFF.